This TCR beta chain stems from a study of human T cells and chemical hapten exposure. Study-level information: Researchers reported sensitizing a roughly 2 cm by roughly 2 cm upper inner arm skin site with 2% DPC.

Time point defined: pre-sensitization, week 0. Treatment of the sample: therapeutic diphenylcyclopropenone sensitization with weekly scalp DPC. TCRdb reanalysed the RACE reads using MiXCR and keeps one entry per CDR3 protein. The sample contains over 300,000 distinct CDR3 sequences, around 5.5% of which appear only once. V lost 6 bases, J lost 3 bases, and 9 bases stayed unmatched. Germline assignment: CDR1 MNHNS and CDR2 SASEGT. There are 15 residues in the CDR3. There are a few counts of this clonotype. The specimen comprised whole blood, sampled in connection with sensitization to the hapten diphenylcyclopropenone (DPC). This sequence originates from a woman in her forties or fifties with alopecia areata. Some clones in this sample may be carry-over from other donors' samples. The rearrangement joins TRBV6-1 to TRBJ1-1; 8 bases match TRBD1. The CDR3 sequence is CASRTDRGYDTEAFF. CDR3 coding DNA: TGTGCCAGCAGGACAGACAGGGGATACGACACTGAAGCTTTCTTT.